This note documents a single T cell receptor beta chain sequence. Trimming took 4 bases from V and 6 from J; bases not matched to a gene: 8. The germline V gene encodes CDR1 SEHNR and CDR2 FQNEAQ (reference sequence). The CDR3 has 15 residues. The data derive from a study of immune cell composition in non-small cell lung cancer. Some clones are missing from TCRdb's copy, which holds only in-frame ones; the method was immunoSEQ multiplex PCR. Of roughly 3,800 clones listed, 65% to 85% are singletons. The receptor was derived from a human donor with non-small cell lung cancer. The chain links TRBV7-9 to TRBJ1-1; TRBD1 aligns across 10 bases. Specimen: lung tumor tissue. In DNA, the CDR3 is TGTGCCAGCAGCTCCGGGACAGGGGCACAAGCTGAAGCTTTCTTT. Protein: CASSSGTGAQAEAFF.